The rows below give T cell receptor beta chains drawn from one sample of a study of Graves' ophthalmopathy and Graves' hyperthyroidism. Via MiXCR, TCRdb re-called the multiplex PCR reads, giving one row per CDR3 protein. The table lists roughly 700,000 distinct CDR3 sequences, approximately 40% of them singletons. Sequencing was done on a sample of peripheral blood. The receptor set was obtained from an adult man with Graves' ophthalmopathy. Each CDR3 is given with its conserved first and last residue. D genes are given only for firm matches. Size values are once, few and many counts, or a class for expanded clones, and some rows have none.

d_gene	v_gene	j_gene	abundance	CDR3nt	CDR3aa
TRBD2	TRBV29-1	TRBJ2-7	many	TGCAGCGCAGACGAATTGGGGGGGTACGAGCAGTACTTC	CSADELGGYEQYF
TRBD2	TRBV7-2	TRBJ2-5	NA	TGCGCCAGCAGCCAAGACGTCGCGGGGGGGCGGGAGACCCAGTACTTC	CASSQDVAGGRETQYF
NA	TRBV12-3/TRBV12-4	TRBJ2-5	NA	TGTGCCAGCAGTTCCCTCGCGCCCCGTCAAGAGACCCAGTACTTC	CASSSLAPRQETQYF
NA	TRBV10-3	TRBJ1-1	many	TGTGCCATCAGTGAGTCTGCAGGCAAGAGCACTGAAGCTTTCTTT	CAISESAGKSTEAFF
TRBD2	TRBV7-9	TRBJ2-2	NA	TGTGCCAGCAGCGAAGCGGGAGGGCCGAACACCGGGGAGCTGTTTTTT	CASSEAGGPNTGELFF
TRBD1	TRBV7-9	TRBJ1-1	NA	TGTGCCAGCAGCTGGGGAGACAGGGGCACTGAAGCTTTCTTT	CASSWGDRGTEAFF
NA	TRBV7-2	TRBJ1-1	few	TGTGCCAGCAGCTTAGGGTTTCGCACTGAAGCTTTCTTT	CASSLGFRTEAFF
NA	TRBV2	TRBJ1-5	many	TGTGCCAGCAGTGAATGGAGGGCCGGTAATCAGCCCCAGCATTTT	CASSEWRAGNQPQHF
TRBD1	TRBV2	TRBJ1-4	once	TGTGCCAGCAGCCAAGCCGGGACAGGGAATGAAAAACTGCTTTTT	CASSQAGTGNEKLLF
NA	TRBV9	TRBJ1-1	NA	TGTGCCAGCAGCGTAGGTGGCAGGAGTGCTTTCTTT	CASSVGGRSAFF
TRBD1	TRBV7-9	TRBJ2-7	few	TGTGCCAGCAGCCCAATCGGGACAGGGCTTGGGTACGAGCAGTACTTC	CASSPIGTGLGYEQYF
NA	TRBV10-3	TRBJ1-1	many	TGTGCCATCAGTGAGTCGAGGGAGGGAAAAGCTTTCTTT	CAISESREGKAFF
NA	TRBV5-1	TRBJ2-7	NA	TGCGCCAGCAGCGTGGCCGGGACACCAGCTTCCTACGAGCAGTACTTC	CASSVAGTPASYEQYF
NA	TRBV19	TRBJ1-1	few	TGTGCCAGTAAAGGTCGCTTACCGTACACTGAAGCTTTCTTT	CASKGRLPYTEAFF
NA	TRBV27	TRBJ1-2	NA	TGTGCCAGCAGTCCGCATGCGGGGATTAATGGCTACACCTTC	CASSPHAGINGYTF
NA	TRBV5-1	TRBJ2-7	NA	TGCGCCAGCAGCTTGGGCGCACTGGGCTACGAGCAGTACTTC	CASSLGALGYEQYF
TRBD2	TRBV12-3/TRBV12-4	TRBJ2-7	few	TGTGCCAGCAGTGAAGCGGGGTATCCCTACGAGCAGTACTTC	CASSEAGYPYEQYF
NA	TRBV10-3	TRBJ1-2	NA	TGTGCCAGTAGGTTACAAACTAACTATGGCTACACCTTC	CASRLQTNYGYTF
NA	TRBV19	TRBJ1-5	many	TGTGCCAGTAGCCATGGTACAGCCACACAGCCCCAGCATTTT	CASSHGTATQPQHF
NA	TRBV25-1	TRBJ2-2	NA	TGTGCCAGCAGTCCCCCCCTTGTAGGATCCGGGGAGCTGTTTTTT	CASSPPLVGSGELFF
NA	TRBV6-5	TRBJ1-1	NA	TGTGCCGGCAGTTCCACAACTGAAGCTTTCTTT	CAGSSTTEAFF
TRBD1	TRBV5-1	TRBJ1-1	few	TGCGCCAGCAGCGCGAGGGGATGGACAGGCAGCTTGAGGACTGAAGCTTTCTTT	CASSARGWTGSLRTEAFF
NA	TRBV19	TRBJ1-1	few	TGTGCCACAAAGCGGGGATTCGGGAACACTGAAGCTTTCTTT	CATKRGFGNTEAFF
NA	TRBV12-3/TRBV12-4	TRBJ1-6	few	TGTGCCAGCAGTTCTTCCCAGGGGTTTTATAATTCACCCCTCCACTTT	CASSSSQGFYNSPLHF
TRBD1	TRBV2	TRBJ1-5	many	TGTGCCAGCAGGGAGACAGGGTCCCAGTTTATATCCCAGCATTTT	CASRETGSQFISQHF
NA	TRBV20-1	TRBJ1-5	few	TGCAGTGCTAGGCCGTTCGCAGGGGATCAGCCCCAGCATTTT	CSARPFAGDQPQHF
NA	TRBV7-9	TRBJ1-2	few	TGTGCCAGCAGCTTAGTATCCTCCACCGGGGCTAACTATGGCTACACCTTC	CASSLVSSTGANYGYTF
TRBD1	TRBV7-9	TRBJ1-2	NA	TGTGCCAGCAGCTTAGACAGGGGAGACGGTGGCTACACCTTC	CASSLDRGDGGYTF
TRBD1	TRBV9	TRBJ2-2	NA	TGTGCCAGCAGCGCGACCGACAGGGGGGTCACCGGGGAGCTGTTTTTT	CASSATDRGVTGELFF
NA	TRBV7-9	TRBJ1-1	NA	TGTGCCAGCAGCGCCCTACGCGGGACTGAAGCTTTCTTT	CASSALRGTEAFF
NA	TRBV7-9	TRBJ1-1	NA	TGTGCCAGCAGCCCGGGGCTTGGGAGCACTGAAGCTTTCTTT	CASSPGLGSTEAFF
NA	TRBV10-3	TRBJ2-2	few	TGTGCCAGCAGTTACTCGACTCGCTCCGGGGAGCTGTTTTTT	CASSYSTRSGELFF
NA	TRBV15	TRBJ2-7	NA	TGTGCCACCAGCAGAGATCTCACGGGAAGCTCCTACGAGCAGTACTTC	CATSRDLTGSSYEQYF
TRBD1	TRBV20-1	TRBJ1-2	NA	TGCAGTGCGACCGGGACAGGTGGTTCCCTCAACTATGGCTACACCTTC	CSATGTGGSLNYGYTF
NA	TRBV4-3	TRBJ1-2	few	TGCGTCAGCAGCCAAGATACAGGGAGGGACTATGGCTACACCTTC	CVSSQDTGRDYGYTF
NA	TRBV25-1	TRBJ1-1	few	TGTGCCAGCAGACCCACCCGGACACTAAAGAACACTGAAGCTTTCTTT	CASRPTRTLKNTEAFF
TRBD2	TRBV7-6	TRBJ2-5	many	TGTGCCAGCAGCTTAAGCACTAGCGGGAGAGAGACCCAGTACTTC	CASSLSTSGRETQYF
TRBD1	TRBV10-3	TRBJ2-5	NA	TGTGCCATCAGTGCACTGACAGGGGACATTAAGGAGACCCAGTACTTC	CAISALTGDIKETQYF
NA	TRBV2	TRBJ2-6	NA	TGTGCCAGCAGTTTGGAGGGCAGGATCTCTGGGGCCAAAGTCCTGACTTTC	CASSLEGRISGAKVLTF
TRBD1	TRBV19	TRBJ1-1	many	TGTGCCAGTACCCTAACAGGGGCGACTGAAGCTTTCTTT	CASTLTGATEAFF
NA	TRBV7-9	TRBJ1-2	NA	TGTGCCAGCAGTCGACGGGGGTGGGCCTATGGCTACACCTTC	CASSRRGWAYGYTF